This TCR beta chain derives from a study of regulatory T cells in long-lasting Graves disease. Study findings and constraints: With persistent disease, TRBV28, TRBJ1-2 and TRBJ2-5 were the favored segments.

Relying on iRepertoire HTBI primers and Arm-PCR of CDR3 regions, the team built TCR beta libraries. TCRdb redid the calling of the multiplex PCR reads with MiXCR, one entry per CDR3 protein. Of a few hundred thousand distinct CDR3 sequences detected, about 19% appear once; the ten largest clones hold 12%. The sample's time point: newly diagnosed GD, antithyroid drugs for less than 3 months. There was RNA extracted from PBMCs, and the TCR library was made from it. By American Thyroid Association guidelines, Graves' disease was diagnosed in the cohort. Germline values: CDR1 SGDLS, CDR2 YYNGEE. Trimming took off 0 bases at V and 3 bases at J, with 13 bases between the two ends. The CDR3 is made up of 15 amino acids. This clonotype came up a few times. Its antigen is still unknown. The same sample was also used in a study of T cells in Graves' hyperthyroidism and ophthalmopathy. As that report states: Researchers ran a first-round RT-PCR on the TCR CDR3 using the HTBI primer set.

The source is a woman in her twenties or thirties with Graves disease. Sample: peripheral blood mononuclear cells (PBMCs), taken at new diagnosis, from a patient treated with antithyroid drugs. V gene TRBV9 combines with J gene TRBJ2-7; D unresolved. The CDR3 nucleotides read TGTGCCAGCAGCGTAGGGAGCAGCCAAAGCTACGAGCAGTACTTC. It translates to CASSVGSSQSYEQYF.